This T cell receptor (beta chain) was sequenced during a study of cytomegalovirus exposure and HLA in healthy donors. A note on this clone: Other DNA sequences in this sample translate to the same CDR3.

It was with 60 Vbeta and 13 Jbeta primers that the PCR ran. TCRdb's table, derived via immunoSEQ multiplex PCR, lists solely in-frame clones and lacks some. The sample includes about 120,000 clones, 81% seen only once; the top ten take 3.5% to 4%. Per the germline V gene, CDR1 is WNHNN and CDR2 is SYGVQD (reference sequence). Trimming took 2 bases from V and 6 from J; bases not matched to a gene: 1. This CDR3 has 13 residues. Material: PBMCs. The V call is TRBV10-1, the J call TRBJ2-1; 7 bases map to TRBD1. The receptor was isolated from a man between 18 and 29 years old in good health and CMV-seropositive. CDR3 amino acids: CASSEAGGNEQFF. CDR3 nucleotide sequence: TGCGCCAGCAGTGAGGCAGGGGGCAATGAGCAGTTCTTC.